This paragraph reports one TCR beta chain. The data were taken from a study of blood T cell repertoires in COVID-19. Study at large: Whether acute or convalescent, the COVID-19 samples came from the United States, Italy and Spain.

Per the original methods: Estimates of nucleated cell counts were drawn from the amplification of reference gene primers. Clones were sequenced by immunoSEQ multiplex PCR, and TCRdb holds only the in-frame ones, with some missing. That table gives V, J and clone size, and the DNA gave D and trimming. This table holds about 170,000 clones, roughly 86% found once. This receptor was taken from a woman older than 75 in a cohort sampled during active or convalescent COVID-19. The sample was peripheral blood.

The CDR3 bases are TGTGCCAGTAGTATAGGGCTAGGGGGCAATCAGCCCCAGCATTTT. This codes for CASSIGLGGNQPQHF. The chain carries TRBV19 and TRBJ1-5, with a tentative D call TRBD1 (5 bases). Germline-derived CDR1 and CDR2 are LNHDA and SQIVND (reference sequence). This CDR3 comprises 15 residues. Trimming left V 1 base short and J 2 bases short, with 9 bases between.